Following are 31 T cell receptor beta chains from one sample sequenced in a study of tumor-infiltrating lymphocytes in oesophageal squamous cell carcinoma. Via MiXCR, TCRdb re-called the PCR reads, giving one row per CDR3 protein. The sample consists of roughly 19,000 distinct CDR3 sequences, around two fifths of them appearing once. Sequencing input: esophageal tumor tissue. The receptors here all came from a male donor with esophageal squamous cell carcinoma.

DNA of the CDR3: TGTGCCAGCAGCTGGGGGACAGGGGACCAGTTCTTC. Amino acid sequence: CASSWGTGDQFF. J is TRBJ2-1 and V is TRBV7-9, with TRBD1 identical over 10 bases. Germline V CDR1 and CDR2: SEHNR, FQNEAQ (reference sequence). Germline trimming cut 4 bases from V and 13 bases from J; bases unmatched to any gene: 4. The CDR3 consists of 12 residues.

The V gene is TRBV7-6, the J gene TRBJ1-1, with 9 bases fitting TRBD1. The J call may be mistaken, given a closer DNA end match to TRBJ2-1. This CDR3 spans 14 amino acids. CDR1 is SGHVS and CDR2 is FNYEAQ in the germline V gene. In nucleotides, the CDR3 is TGTGCCACCTTACGGGACAGGGTGGATAGTGAGCAGTTCTTC. Protein product: CATLRDRVDSEQFF.

The rearrangement links TRBV7-3 to TRBJ2-3, with D hard to call. The DNA end is more similar to TRBJ2-5, so the J call may be wrong. Germline CDR1 SGHTA, CDR2 FQGTGA. CDR3 length: 15 residues. CDR3 amino acids: CASSLYPGSSETQYF. In DNA, the CDR3 is TGTGCCAGCAGCTTATACCCTGGATCGTCGGAGACCCAGTACTTC.

In DNA, the CDR3 is TGTGCCAGTAGTATACGCCACGGGGCAGGGGACTTCGGCTACACCTTC. This codes for CASSIRHGAGDFGYTF. The V call is TRBV19, the J call TRBJ1-2; weak D call: TRBD1 (6 bases). CDR1 LNHDA and CDR2 SQIVND come from the germline V gene (reference sequence). Trimming took 2 bases from V and 8 from J, leaving 21 bases between them. The length of the CDR3 is 16 residues.

This clonotype was counted many times. This chain connects TRBV19 to TRBJ1-1; D uncertain. V was clipped by 5 bases and J by 6 bases, with 19 bases between them. The CDR3 has 15 residues. Germline CDR1 is LNHDA and CDR2 is SQIVND (reference sequence). The chain's CDR3 is CASSSRQAQPPEAFF. In nucleotides, the CDR3 is TGTGCCAGTAGTTCGAGGCAGGCCCAACCTCCTGAAGCTTTCTTT.

This clonotype was detected many times. J is TRBJ2-1 and V is TRBV28; 9 bases match TRBD2. Losses at the gene ends were 2 bases for V and 4 bases for J; bases not matched to a gene: 9. CDR1 is MDHEN, CDR2 SYDVKM, per germline. The CDR3 covers 17 residues. The CDR3 loop is CASSLPRRGGEYNEQFF. DNA for the CDR3: TGTGCCAGCAGTTTACCCCGGCGGGGGGGAGAGTACAATGAGCAGTTCTTC.

This sequence joins TRBV7-3 and TRBJ2-4; D may be TRBD1 or TRBD2 (5 bases each). The J call may not be correct, given that the DNA end is closer to TRBJ2-7. Germline loops: CDR1 SGHTA, CDR2 FQGTGA. The CDR3 is 13 amino acids. CDR3 in amino acids: CASSPGGGYEQYF. CDR3 in DNA: TGTGCCAGCAGCCCCGGTGGGGGATACGAGCAGTACTTC.

This clonotype has a single count. This chain joins TRBV7-2 and TRBJ1-2, with TRBD1 identical over 7 bases. Germline CDR1 reads SGHTA; CDR2 reads FQGNSA. The V gene end was trimmed by 5 bases and the J gene end by 3 bases; junction bases not matched to a gene: 9. CDR3 length: 15 amino acids. The CDR3 loop reads CASSQRRDRDYGYTF. The CDR3 coding sequence is TGTGCCAGCAGCCAGCGCCGGGACAGAGACTATGGCTACACCTTC.

The chain carries TRBV4-1 and TRBJ2-5; D remains ambiguous. Germline V gives CDR1 MGHRA, CDR2 YSYEKL. V lost 4 bases and J lost 1, with 10 bases in between. This CDR3 is built from 14 residues. The CDR3 is CASSRYLFQETQYF. Here the CDR3 DNA reads TGCGCCAGCAGCCGCTACCTGTTCCAAGAGACCCAGTACTTC.

In its sample, this clonotype is medium-sized. The genes are TRBV7-8 and TRBJ2-7, with 12 bases that match TRBD2. V lost 3 bases to trimming and J lost 2 bases; unmatched junction nucleotides: 11. The CDR3 sequence is 18 residues long. The germline V gene encodes CDR1 SGHVS and CDR2 FQNEAQ. The CDR3 sequence: CASSLLAGGSSTPYEQYF. CDR3 sequence (DNA): TGTGCCAGCAGCTTGCTAGCGGGGGGGAGTAGCACGCCCTACGAGCAGTACTTC.

With respect to this clonotype: The CDR3 carries no conserved terminal phenylalanine or tryptophan, so it likely arises from a read error. The DNA is left out, because the CDR3 cannot be placed on it with certainty; the CDR3 is given as TCRdb lists it. This chain links TRBV7-6 with TRBJ2-3; the DNA was not compared with TRBD1, the D call given in the table. From its first to its last residue, the CDR3 has 17 amino acids. The V gene's germline CDR1 is SGHVS and CDR2 FNYEAQ. CDR3 in amino acids: CASRPLPGDATSSTLGT.

The chain links TRBV7-8 to TRBJ1-6; 8 nucleotides align to TRBD1. Germline CDR1 and CDR2: SGHVS and FQNEAQ. There are 17 residues in the CDR3. Trimming at V came to 9 bases and at J to 0 bases, leaving 10 bases not matched to a gene. CDR3 region: CASTGGSKGSYNSPLHF. The CDR3 DNA is TGTGCCAGTACAGGGGGATCTAAGGGCTCCTATAATTCACCCCTCCACTTT.

This clonotype is medium-sized by share. V and J are TRBV7-3 and TRBJ2-3; 7 nucleotides line up with TRBD2. The CDR3 covers 14 residues. CDR1 and CDR2 (germline): SGHTA, FQGTGA. The V gene end was trimmed by 3 bases and the J gene end by 4 bases; junction bases not matched to a gene: 4. Here the CDR3 reads CASSLGLSADTQYF. The CDR3 nucleotides read TGTGCCAGCAGCTTGGGACTATCCGCAGATACGCAGTATTTT.

The rearrangement joins TRBV6-4 to TRBJ2-5; 7 nucleotides align to TRBD1. The DNA end is a closer match to TRBJ2-7, so the J assignment may be wrong. The CDR3 loop spans 14 amino acids. Germline V lookup: CDR1 MRHNA, CDR2 SNTAGT. As DNA, the CDR3 is TGTGCCAGCACCCTCAGGGGGTCGAAATACGAGCAGTACTTC. Its translation is CASTLRGSKYEQYF.

This clonotype has only a few counts. This chain's CDR3 is CASRDNSYNEQFF. The CDR3 DNA is TGTGCCAGCCGGGACAACTCCTACAATGAGCAGTTCTTC. The chain joins TRBV6-5 to TRBJ2-1, with D tentatively TRBD1 (6 bases). The V gene's germline CDR1 is MNHEY and CDR2 SVGAGI. This CDR3 is built from 13 residues. Trimming cost V 8 bases and J 0 bases, with 8 bases left between them.

In the case of this clonotype: It may be a read error: a sequence one base away is much more abundant. The V call is TRBV27, the J call TRBJ2-5, with 9 bases aligning to TRBD1. Germline-derived CDR1 and CDR2 are MNHEY and SMNVEV (reference sequence). The trim removed 6 bases at V and 11 bases at J, leaving 16 bases unmatched. The CDR3 contains 15 residues. Here the CDR3 DNA reads TGTGCCAGCAGGAACAGGGGGCTAGCGGTCAATGAGCAGTACTTC. Encoded protein: CASRNRGLAVNEQYF.

This clonotype appeared many times. The chain uses TRBV11-3 and TRBJ2-1; D is perhaps TRBD1 or TRBD2 (5 bases each). V gave up 5 bases and J gave up 4 bases, with 12 bases separating them. In germline, CDR1 is SGHNT, CDR2 YENEEA. The length of the CDR3 is 14 residues. CDR3 in amino acids: CASSAPGTYNEQFF. The DNA for the CDR3 is TGTGCCAGCAGCGCTCCCGGGACGTACAATGAGCAGTTCTTC.

Comment on this clonotype: Since the CDR3 does not end with the conserved phenylalanine or tryptophan, this likely comes from a read error. It is unclear where the CDR3 begins or ends on the DNA, so no DNA is shown, and the CDR3 is as TCRdb lists it. The chain recombines TRBV7-2 with TRBJ2-7. The CDR3 comprises 16 residues, both ends counted. Germline CDR1 is SGHTA and CDR2 is FQGNSA. CDR3 region: CASSFDRNSYEQYFGN.

On this clonotype itself: A much larger clone lies a single base off, so this may be a read error. The CDR3 carries no conserved terminal phenylalanine or tryptophan, so it likely arises from a read error. No DNA is shown, since the ends of the CDR3 on it are uncertain; the CDR3 is the one TCRdb lists. This chain connects TRBV11-2 to TRBJ2-6; TRBD2, the table's D call, was not compared with the DNA. The CDR3 numbers 8 amino acids, ends counted. The germline V gene has CDR1 SGHAT and CDR2 FQNNGV. The CDR3 loop reads CASSLVAS.

This clonotype showed up many times. The chain employs TRBV24-1 and TRBJ2-2; 7 bases line up with TRBD1. With V trimmed by 0 bases and J by 8 bases, 14 bases remained unmatched. CDR3 length: 18 residues. Germline loops: CDR1 KGHDR, CDR2 SFDVKD. This chain's CDR3 is CATSDLVSGTVLVGELFF. CDR3 coding DNA: TGTGCCACCAGTGATTTGGTATCGGGGACAGTTCTAGTAGGGGAGCTGTTTTTT.

This clonotype was observed at least ten times. The rearrangement uses TRBV2 and TRBJ1-1; D is uncertain. This CDR3 is built from 10 residues. V dropped 4 bases and J dropped 11 bases, with 8 bases sitting between them. Germline V gene lookup returns CDR1 SNHLY and CDR2 FYNNEI. CDR3 DNA sequence: TGTGCCAGCAGTGGACAAGTCGCTTTCTTT. It is translated as CASSGQVAFF.

This clonotype has only one observation. The genes are TRBV11-3 and TRBJ2-3, with 11 bases matching TRBD2. From germline, CDR1 is SGHNT and CDR2 YENEEA. The CDR3 consists of 18 residues. V was pared by 1 base and J by 4 bases, with 10 bases of the junction left unmatched. The CDR3 here is CASSLGLTGLAESDTQYF. The CDR3 DNA is TGTGCCAGCAGCTTAGGGCTCACGGGACTAGCGGAATCAGATACGCAGTATTTT.

Worth noting for this clonotype: One end of the junction varies from germline; a read error may be responsible. V usage is TRBV18 and J usage is TRBJ1-6, with D possibly matching TRBD1 (5 bases). The germline gives CDR1 KGHSH, CDR2 LQKENI. The CDR3 extends over 15 amino acids. CDR3 nucleotide sequence: TGTGCCAGCTCACCGACAGCTAGCGGGTCTTACGAGCAGTACTTT. It codes for CASSPTASGSYEQYF.

The chain is built from TRBV6-6 and TRBJ2-7; D not certain. The CDR3 is made up of 15 amino acids. V was trimmed by 2 bases and J by 5 bases, leaving 16 bases between them. CDR1 and CDR2 (germline): MNHNY, SVGAGI (reference sequence). The CDR3 region has the DNA TGTGCCAGCAGTTACGTTAGCAGGAACGTCAACGAGCAGTACTTC. It is translated as CASSYVSRNVNEQYF.

The rearrangement links TRBV20-1 to TRBJ2-5; 9 bases agree with TRBD2. The DNA matches TRBJ2-1 better at its end, which makes the J call doubtful. Germline V lookup: CDR1 DFQATT, CDR2 SNEGSKA (reference sequence). This CDR3 is 15 amino acids long. CDR3: CSARVGLALYNEQFF. As DNA, the CDR3 is TGCAGTGCTCGCGTGGGACTAGCCCTGTACAATGAGCAGTTCTTC.

The chain uses TRBV28 and TRBJ2-5; D remains unclear. TRBJ2-1 matches the DNA end more closely, so the J call is doubtful. The germline V gene encodes CDR1 MDHEN and CDR2 SYDVKM. The CDR3 extends over 16 amino acids. The CDR3 sequence: CASTVGSAGLYNEQFF. For the CDR3, the DNA is TGTGCCAGCACGGTGGGCTCGGCAGGCCTCTACAATGAGCAGTTCTTC.

This clonotype was counted between two and nine times. V and J are TRBV6-1 and TRBJ2-3; a possible D gene is TRBD1 (6 bases). V lost 7 bases and J lost 1, with 12 bases in between. Germline lookup yields CDR1 MNHNS and CDR2 SASEGT. This CDR3 spans 14 amino acids. The CDR3 nucleotides are TGTGCCAGCAAGTCGGGACACGGCACAGATACGCAGTATTTT. Its protein product is CASKSGHGTDTQYF.

V is TRBV4-1 and J is TRBJ2-2, with 8 bases fitting TRBD2. V trimming: 0 bases; J trimming: 6 bases; junction bases outside the gene matches: 21. Per the germline V gene, CDR1 is MGHRA and CDR2 is YSYEKL. The CDR3 is 21 amino acids. The CDR3 is CASSQEAGLAGRVGSPGELFF. CDR3 nucleotides: TGCGCCAGCAGCCAAGAGGCTGGCCTAGCGGGCAGGGTTGGGAGTCCCGGGGAGCTGTTTTTT.

Of note for this clonotype: The final CDR3 position lacks the conserved phenylalanine or tryptophan, pointing to a likely read error. The DNA is omitted, as the CDR3 cannot be located on it reliably, and the CDR3 follows TCRdb's listing. This sequence joins TRBV7-8 and TRBJ2-6; the table's D call, TRBD1, has no DNA check behind it. Germline V lookup: CDR1 SGHVS, CDR2 FQNEAQ. The CDR3 has 15 amino acids, counting both end residues. The CDR3 spells CASSSDRDGEQYFGP.

This clonotype was detected many times. This chain connects TRBV10-3 to TRBJ1-2; TRBD1 is a possible D gene (6 bases). From germline, CDR1 is ENHRY and CDR2 SYGVKD. Trimming cost V 3 bases and J 2 bases, with 13 bases left between them. CDR3 length equals 15 residues. CDR3 sequence: CAISEHDQGNYGYTF. The CDR3 DNA is TGTGCCATCAGTGAACACGACCAGGGGAACTATGGCTACACCTTC.

V usage is TRBV12-3 or TRBV12-4 and J usage is TRBJ2-4; the D gene is possibly TRBD1 (6 bases). The J call is doubtful: the DNA matches TRBJ2-7 better. This CDR3 is 14 amino acids long. The CDR3 bases are TGTGCCAGCAGTTTAGGGGACACTGCCTACGAGCAGTACTTC. It encodes CASSLGDTAYEQYF.